The source of this T cell receptor beta chain is a study of blood T cell repertoires in COVID-19. Study background: Sites in the United States, Italy and Spain provided acute and convalescent COVID-19 samples. PBMCs, B-cell-depleted T cells, or T cells provided the cDNA or gDNA that made up the material.

Sequencing was performed with immunoSEQ multiplex PCR; in TCRdb, only in-frame clones are kept and a portion is missing. The table lists about 150,000 clones, about 86% of them singletons, with 3% to 3.5% in the top ten. Germline CDR1 is SGDLS and CDR2 is YYNGEE. Trimming cost V 5 bases and J 7 bases; bases outside gene matches: 15. This CDR3 region has 16 residues. The chain recombines TRBV9 with TRBJ2-7; TRBD1 agrees at 10 bases. The sequence derives from an elderly woman with acute or convalescent COVID-19. Specimen: peripheral blood. The CDR3: CASSGGRDRGFWEQYF. CDR3 DNA: TGTGCCAGCAGTGGGGGAAGGGACAGGGGTTTTTGGGAGCAGTACTTC.